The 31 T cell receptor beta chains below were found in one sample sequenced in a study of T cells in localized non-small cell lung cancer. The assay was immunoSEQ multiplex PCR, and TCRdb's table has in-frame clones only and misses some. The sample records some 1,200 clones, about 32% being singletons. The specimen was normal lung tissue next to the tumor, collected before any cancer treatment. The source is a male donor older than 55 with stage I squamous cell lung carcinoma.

CDR3 in amino acids: CSVEGGLAGGFSGEQFF. The CDR3 DNA follows: TGCAGCGTTGAGGGAGGACTAGCGGGAGGATTCTCCGGTGAGCAGTTCTTC. The V gene is TRBV29-1, the J gene TRBJ2-1; the match to TRBD2 covers 14 bases. Germline CDR1 SQVTM, CDR2 ANQGSEA. The junction had 13 bases not matched to a gene; V was cut back by 3 bases and J by 9 bases. The CDR3 sequence is 17 residues long.

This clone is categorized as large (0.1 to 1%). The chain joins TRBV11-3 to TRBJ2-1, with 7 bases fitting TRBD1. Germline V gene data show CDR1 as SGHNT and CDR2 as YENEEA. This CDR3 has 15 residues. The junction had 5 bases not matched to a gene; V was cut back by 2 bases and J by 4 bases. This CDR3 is CASSLLAGGYNEQFF. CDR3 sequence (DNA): TGTGCCAGCAGCTTATTGGCAGGGGGATACAATGAGCAGTTCTTC.

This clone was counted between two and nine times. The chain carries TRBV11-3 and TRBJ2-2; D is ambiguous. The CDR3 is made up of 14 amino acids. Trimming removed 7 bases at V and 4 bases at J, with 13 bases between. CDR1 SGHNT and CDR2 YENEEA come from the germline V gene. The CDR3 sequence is CASTPMGSTGELFF. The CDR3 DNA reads TGTGCCAGCACCCCCATGGGGTCCACCGGGGAGCTGTTTTTT.

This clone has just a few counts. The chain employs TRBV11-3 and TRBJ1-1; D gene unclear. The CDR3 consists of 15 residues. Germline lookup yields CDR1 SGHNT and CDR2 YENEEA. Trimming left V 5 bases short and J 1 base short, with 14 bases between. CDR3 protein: CASSPRVHQNTEAFF. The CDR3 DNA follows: TGTGCCAGCAGCCCTAGGGTACACCAGAACACTGAAGCTTTCTTT.

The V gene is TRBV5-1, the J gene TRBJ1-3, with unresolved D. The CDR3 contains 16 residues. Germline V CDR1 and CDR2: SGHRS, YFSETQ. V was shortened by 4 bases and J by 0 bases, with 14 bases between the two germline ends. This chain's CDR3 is CASSQDPLSSGNTIYF. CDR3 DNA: TGCGCCAGCAGCCAGGACCCTCTTAGCTCTGGAAACACCATATATTTT.

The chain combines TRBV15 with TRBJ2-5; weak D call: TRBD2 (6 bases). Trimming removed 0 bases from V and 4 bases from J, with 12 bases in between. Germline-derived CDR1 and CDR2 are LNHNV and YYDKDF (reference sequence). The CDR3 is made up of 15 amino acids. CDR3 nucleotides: TGTGCCACCAGCAGAGATGGGGGGAAGGGAGAGACCCAGTACTTC. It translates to CATSRDGGKGETQYF.

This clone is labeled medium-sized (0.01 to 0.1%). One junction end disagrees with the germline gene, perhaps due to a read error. The CDR3 protein is CASSIDRVDTEAFF. The CDR3 coding sequence is TGTGCCAGCAGCATAGACAGGGTGGACACTGAAGCTTTCTTT. The chain is built from TRBV11-3 and TRBJ1-1; TRBD1 agrees at 7 bases. Germline values: CDR1 SGHNT, CDR2 YENEEA. CDR3 length: 14 residues.

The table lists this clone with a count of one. The CDR3 sequence is CASRNRGVPLDGYTF. Here the CDR3 DNA reads TGTGCCAGTAGGAACCGAGGGGTTCCTCTGGACGGCTACACCTTC. V usage is TRBV19 and J usage is TRBJ1-2; TRBD1 might be the D (5 bases). The CDR3 is 15 residues long. V was trimmed by 6 bases and J by 8 bases, leaving 22 bases between them. The V gene's germline CDR1 is LNHDA and CDR2 SQIVND (reference sequence). Filled out from reference TRBV19 and TRBJ1-2, the complete variable domain reads DGGITQSPKYLFRKEGQNVTLSCEQNLNHDAMYWYRQDPGQGLRLIYYSQIVNDFQKGDIAEGYSVSREKKESFPLTVTSAQKNPTAFYLCASRNRGVPLDGYTFGSGTRLTVV.

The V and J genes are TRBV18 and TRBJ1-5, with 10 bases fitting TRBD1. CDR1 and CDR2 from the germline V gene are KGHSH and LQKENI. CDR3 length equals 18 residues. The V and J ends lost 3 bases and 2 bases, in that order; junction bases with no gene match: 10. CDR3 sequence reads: CASSPETTGGWGNQPQHF. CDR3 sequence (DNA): TGTGCCAGCTCACCGGAGACGACAGGGGGCTGGGGCAATCAGCCCCAGCATTTT.

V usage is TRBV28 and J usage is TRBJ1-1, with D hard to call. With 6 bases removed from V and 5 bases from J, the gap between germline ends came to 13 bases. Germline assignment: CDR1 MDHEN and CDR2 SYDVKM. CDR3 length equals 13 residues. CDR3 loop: CASREDLVTEAFF. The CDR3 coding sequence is TGTGCCAGCAGGGAGGACCTGGTAACTGAAGCTTTCTTT. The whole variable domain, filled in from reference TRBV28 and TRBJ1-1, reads DVKVTQSSRYLVKRTGEKVFLECVQDMDHENMFWYRQDPGLGLRLIYFSYDVKMKEKGDIPEGYSVSREKKERFSLILESASTNQTSMYLCASREDLVTEAFFGQGTRLTVV.

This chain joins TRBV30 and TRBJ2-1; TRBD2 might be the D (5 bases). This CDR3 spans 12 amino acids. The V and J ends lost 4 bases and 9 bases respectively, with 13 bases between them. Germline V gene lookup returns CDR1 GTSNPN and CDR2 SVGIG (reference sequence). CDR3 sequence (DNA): TGTGCCTGGACCGAAGGAGGTAGTGAGCAGTTCTTC. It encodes CAWTEGGSEQFF.

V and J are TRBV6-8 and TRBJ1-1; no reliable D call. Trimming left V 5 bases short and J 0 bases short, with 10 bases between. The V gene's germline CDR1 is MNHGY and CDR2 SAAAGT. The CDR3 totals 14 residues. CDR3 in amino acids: CASSGPLMNTEAFF. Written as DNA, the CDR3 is TGTGCCAGCAGTGGGCCCTTAATGAACACTGAAGCTTTCTTT.

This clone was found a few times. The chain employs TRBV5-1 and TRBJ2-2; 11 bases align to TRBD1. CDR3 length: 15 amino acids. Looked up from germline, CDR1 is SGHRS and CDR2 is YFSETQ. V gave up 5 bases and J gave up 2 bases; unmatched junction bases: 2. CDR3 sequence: CASRGQGGNTGELFF. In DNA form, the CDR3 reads TGCGCCAGCAGGGGACAGGGGGGAAACACCGGGGAGCTGTTTTTT.

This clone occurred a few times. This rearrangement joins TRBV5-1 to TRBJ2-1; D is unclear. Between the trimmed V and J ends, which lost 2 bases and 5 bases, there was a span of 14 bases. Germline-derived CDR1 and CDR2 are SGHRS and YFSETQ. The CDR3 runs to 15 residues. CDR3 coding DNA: TGCGCCAGCAGCTTCCTCCCGACGGCAAACAATGAGCAGTTCTTC. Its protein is CASSFLPTANNEQFF.

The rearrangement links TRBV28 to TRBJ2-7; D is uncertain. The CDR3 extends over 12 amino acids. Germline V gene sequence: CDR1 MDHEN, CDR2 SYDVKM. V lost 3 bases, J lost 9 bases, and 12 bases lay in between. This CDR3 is CASSFGETGQYF. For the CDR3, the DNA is TGTGCCAGCAGTTTTGGGGAAACGGGGCAGTACTTC. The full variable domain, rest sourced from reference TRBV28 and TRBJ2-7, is DVKVTQSSRYLVKRTGEKVFLECVQDMDHENMFWYRQDPGLGLRLIYFSYDVKMKEKGDIPEGYSVSREKKERFSLILESASTNQTSMYLCASSFGETGQYFGPGTRLTVT.

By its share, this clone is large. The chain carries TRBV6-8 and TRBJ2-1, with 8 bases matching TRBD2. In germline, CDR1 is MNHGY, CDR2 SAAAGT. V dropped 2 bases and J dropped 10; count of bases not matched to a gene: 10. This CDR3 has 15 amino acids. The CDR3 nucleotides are TGTGCCAGCAGTTACCGGACTAGCCCCGGTAGAGAGCAGTTCTTC. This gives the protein CASSYRTSPGREQFF.

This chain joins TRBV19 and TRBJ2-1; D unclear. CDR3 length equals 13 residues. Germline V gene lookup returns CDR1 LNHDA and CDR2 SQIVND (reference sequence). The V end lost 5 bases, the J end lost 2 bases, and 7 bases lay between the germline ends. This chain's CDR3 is CASSEGAYNEQFF. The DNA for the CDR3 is TGTGCCAGTAGTGAAGGAGCCTACAATGAGCAGTTCTTC.

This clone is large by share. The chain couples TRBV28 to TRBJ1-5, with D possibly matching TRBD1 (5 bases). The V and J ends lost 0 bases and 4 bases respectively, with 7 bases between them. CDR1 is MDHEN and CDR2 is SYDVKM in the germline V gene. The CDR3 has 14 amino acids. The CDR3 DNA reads TGTGCCAGCAGTTTATGGACAGCTAATCAGCCCCAGCATTTT. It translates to CASSLWTANQPQHF.

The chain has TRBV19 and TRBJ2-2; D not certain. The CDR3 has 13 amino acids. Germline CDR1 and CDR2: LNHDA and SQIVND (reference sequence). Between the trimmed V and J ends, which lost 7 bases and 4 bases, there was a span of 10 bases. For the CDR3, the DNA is TGTGCCAGTACCGACTCTCCCACCGGGGAGCTGTTTTTT. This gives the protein CASTDSPTGELFF.

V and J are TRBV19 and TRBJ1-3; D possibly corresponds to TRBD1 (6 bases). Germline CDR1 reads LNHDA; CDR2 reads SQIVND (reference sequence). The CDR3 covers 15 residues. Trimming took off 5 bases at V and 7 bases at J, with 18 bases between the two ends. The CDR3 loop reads CASSQWDNKLNTIYF. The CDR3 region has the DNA TGTGCCAGTAGTCAATGGGACAACAAGCTTAACACCATATATTTT.

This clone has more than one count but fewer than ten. The CDR3 DNA follows: TGTGCCAGTAGTACCGGACAGGCCTCTGGGGCCAACGTCCTGACTTTC. Translating gives CASSTGQASGANVLTF. The chain joins TRBV19 to TRBJ2-6, with 7 bases matching TRBD1. CDR1 and CDR2 from the germline V gene are LNHDA and SQIVND (reference sequence). V lost 4 bases, J lost 0 bases, and 3 bases stayed unmatched. CDR3 length: 16 residues.

CDR3 DNA: TGCAGCGTTTTACCCCGGGCTTTAGACAATGAGCAGTTCTTC. This translates into CSVLPRALDNEQFF. V gene TRBV29-1 combines with J gene TRBJ2-1, with no clear D. Per the germline V gene, CDR1 is SQVTM and CDR2 is ANQGSEA. V lost 5 bases to trimming and J lost 5 bases, with 16 bases between them. The CDR3 length is 14 residues.

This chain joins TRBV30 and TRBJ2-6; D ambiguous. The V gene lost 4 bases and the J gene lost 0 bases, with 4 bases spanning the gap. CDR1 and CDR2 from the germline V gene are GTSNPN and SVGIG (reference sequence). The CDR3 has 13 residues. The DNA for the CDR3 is TGTGCCTGGAAGTTCTCTGGGGCCAACGTCCTGACTTTC. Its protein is CAWKFSGANVLTF. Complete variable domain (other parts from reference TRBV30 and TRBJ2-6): SQTIHQWPATLVQPVGSPLSLECTVEGTSNPNLYWYRQAAGRGLQLLFYSVGIGQISSEVPQNLSASRPQDRQFILSSKKLLLSDSGFYLCAWKFSGANVLTFGAGSRLTVL.

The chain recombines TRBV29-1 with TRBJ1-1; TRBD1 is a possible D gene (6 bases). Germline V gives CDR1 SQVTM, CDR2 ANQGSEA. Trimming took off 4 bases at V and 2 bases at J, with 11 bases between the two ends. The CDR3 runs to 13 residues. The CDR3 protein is CSVVGQKNTEAFF. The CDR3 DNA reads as TGCAGCGTTGTGGGACAAAAAAACACTGAAGCTTTCTTT.

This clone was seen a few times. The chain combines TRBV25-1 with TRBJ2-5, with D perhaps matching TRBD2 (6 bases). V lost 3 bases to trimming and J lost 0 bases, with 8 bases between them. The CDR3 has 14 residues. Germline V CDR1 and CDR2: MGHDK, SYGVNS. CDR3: CASSERGHQETQYF. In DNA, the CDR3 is TGTGCCAGCAGTGAGCGGGGACACCAAGAGACCCAGTACTTC.

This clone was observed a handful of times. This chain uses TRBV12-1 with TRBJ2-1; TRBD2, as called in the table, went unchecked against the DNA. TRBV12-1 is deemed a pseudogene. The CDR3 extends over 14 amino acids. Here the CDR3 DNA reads TGTGCCACCACGGAGACTAGCGGGAGTGATGAGCAGTTCTTC. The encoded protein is CATTETSGSDEQFF.

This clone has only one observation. The CDR3 protein is CASSDREGNGYTF. The CDR3 coding sequence is TGTGCCAGTAGTGACAGGGAGGGGAATGGCTACACCTTC. The rearrangement uses TRBV19 and TRBJ1-2, with 7 bases fitting TRBD1. J was trimmed by 6 bases and V by 5 bases; bases with no gene match: 6. The germline gives CDR1 LNHDA, CDR2 SQIVND (reference sequence). The length of the CDR3 is 13 residues. The full variable domain, its missing parts supplied by reference TRBV19 and TRBJ1-2, is DGGITQSPKYLFRKEGQNVTLSCEQNLNHDAMYWYRQDPGQGLRLIYYSQIVNDFQKGDIAEGYSVSREKKESFPLTVTSAQKNPTAFYLCASSDREGNGYTFGSGTRLTVV.

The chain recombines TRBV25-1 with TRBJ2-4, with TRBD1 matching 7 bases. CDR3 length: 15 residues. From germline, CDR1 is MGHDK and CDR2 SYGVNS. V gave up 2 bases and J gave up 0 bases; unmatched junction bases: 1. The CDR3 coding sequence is TGTGCCAGCAGTGAAACAGGGGCAGCCAAAAACATTCAGTACTTC. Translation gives CASSETGAAKNIQYF.

In DNA, the CDR3 is TGCAGCATCCACTTGAGCGGGAGTGGAACAGATACGCAGTATTTT. Translating it yields CSIHLSGSGTDTQYF. The chain couples TRBV29-1 to TRBJ2-3; 8 nucleotides agree with TRBD2. The germline gives CDR1 SQVTM, CDR2 ANQGSEA. V shed 8 bases and J 3 bases; nucleotides not matched to a gene: 13. The CDR3 has 15 amino acids.

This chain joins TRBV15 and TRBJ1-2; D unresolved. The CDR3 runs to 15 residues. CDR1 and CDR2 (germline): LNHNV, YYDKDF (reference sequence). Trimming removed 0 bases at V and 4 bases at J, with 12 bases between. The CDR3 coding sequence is TGTGCCACCAGCAGAGATTCACAAGGAAGCTATGGCTACACCTTC. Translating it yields CATSRDSQGSYGYTF.

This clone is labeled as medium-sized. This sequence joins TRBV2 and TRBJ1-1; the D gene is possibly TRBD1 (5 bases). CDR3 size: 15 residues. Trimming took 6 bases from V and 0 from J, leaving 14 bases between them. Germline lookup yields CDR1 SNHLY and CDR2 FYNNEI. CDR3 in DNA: TGTGCCAGCAGCCGACAGACAGCCATGAACACTGAAGCTTTCTTT. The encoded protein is CASSRQTAMNTEAFF.